Presented here are 17 T cell receptor beta chains from one specimen sequenced in a study of blood T cell repertoires in COVID-19. Only in-frame clones appear in the TCRdb table, and some are missing; sequencing was by immunoSEQ multiplex PCR. The repertoire includes 200,000 to 250,000 clones, around 88% of them detected once, and more than 1.4% sits in the top ten. Sample: peripheral blood. The receptor set was obtained from a man aged 18 to 30 with active or convalescent COVID-19.

The V gene is TRBV2, the J gene TRBJ1-2, with D perhaps matching TRBD1 (5 bases). This CDR3 comprises 12 residues. CDR1 and CDR2 from the germline V gene are SNHLY and FYNNEI. The V end lost 6 bases, the J end lost 7 bases, and 12 bases lay between the germline ends. The CDR3 sequence is CASSAGIAGYTF. CDR3 bases: TGTGCCAGCAGCGCAGGGATAGCTGGCTACACCTTC.

CDR3 region: CSVTTGGSLHSNQPQHF. The CDR3 bases are TGCAGCGTGACGACAGGGGGCTCCCTCCATAGCAATCAGCCCCAGCATTTT. The chain couples TRBV29-1 to TRBJ1-5; TRBD1 matches at 10 bases. Germline CDR1 is SQVTM and CDR2 is ANQGSEA. With 6 bases clipped from V and 0 bases from J, the junction kept 11 bases outside the gene matches. This CDR3 spans 17 amino acids.

The rearrangement links TRBV14 to TRBJ1-2; TRBD1 agrees at 8 bases. V dropped 0 bases and J dropped 4; count of bases not matched to a gene: 7. CDR3 size: 16 residues. The germline gives CDR1 SGHDN, CDR2 FVKESK. The DNA of the CDR3 is TGTGCCAGCAGCCAAGAATACGGACAGGGACGCTATGGCTACACCTTC. It encodes CASSQEYGQGRYGYTF.

V gene TRBV5-4 combines with J gene TRBJ2-2; 13 bases agree with TRBD2. The germline V gene encodes CDR1 SGHNT and CDR2 YYREEE (reference sequence). V lost 4 bases to trimming and J lost 1 base; unmatched junction nucleotides: 4. CDR3 length equals 17 residues. As DNA, the CDR3 is TGTGCCAGCAGCCTAGGGACTAGCGGGAAGAACACCGGGGAGCTGTTTTTT. Translating it yields CASSLGTSGKNTGELFF. Looking up the rest from reference TRBV5-4 and TRBJ2-2 gives the full variable domain: ETGVTQSPTHLIKTRGQQVTLRCSSQSGHNTVSWYQQALGQGPQFIFQYYREEENGRGNFPPRFSGLQFPNYSSELNVNALELDDSALYLCASSLGTSGKNTGELFFGEGSRLTVL.

This chain uses TRBV7-9 with TRBJ1-5; D call uncertain. The CDR3 is made up of 12 amino acids. The V gene's germline CDR1 is SEHNR and CDR2 FQNEAQ (reference sequence). The V end lost 8 bases, the J end lost 4 bases, and 9 bases lay between the germline ends. This CDR3 reads CASPPGNQPQHF. The CDR3 region has the DNA TGTGCCAGCCCGCCGGGTAATCAGCCCCAGCATTTT.

This chain joins TRBV5-1 and TRBJ1-1; TRBD1 matches at 12 bases. V lost 0 bases to trimming and J lost 5 bases; unmatched junction nucleotides: 5. The CDR3 is 16 residues long. Germline V gene sequence: CDR1 SGHRS, CDR2 YFSETQ. CDR3 DNA sequence: TGCGCCAGCAGCTTGGCCGGGACAGGGGGCTGGACTGAAGCTTTCTTT. Its protein is CASSLAGTGGWTEAFF.

The chain joins TRBV28 to TRBJ1-2; D is unresolved. V lost 10 bases to trimming and J lost 4 bases, with 16 bases between them. The CDR3 sequence is 13 residues long. Germline CDR1 is MDHEN and CDR2 is SYDVKM. CDR3 amino acids: CATQDGRAYGYTF. DNA of the CDR3: TGTGCCACCCAGGACGGGAGAGCCTATGGCTACACCTTC.

About this clone itself: Other DNA sequences from this sample encode an identical CDR3 as well. This chain uses TRBV7-3 with TRBJ2-3; 10 nucleotides align to TRBD2. This CDR3 region has 15 residues. CDR1 is SGHTA, CDR2 FQGTGA, per germline. The trim removed 5 bases at V and 0 bases at J, leaving 2 bases unmatched. CDR3 sequence: CASSRAGGSTDTQYF. For the CDR3, the DNA is TGTGCCAGCAGCCGAGCGGGAGGGAGCACAGATACGCAGTATTTT. Filled out from reference TRBV7-3 and TRBJ2-3, the complete variable domain reads GAGVSQTPSNKVTEKGKYVELRCDPISGHTALYWYRQSLGQGPEFLIYFQGTGAADDSGLPNDRFFAVRPEGSVSTLKIQRTERGDSAVYLCASSRAGGSTDTQYFGPGTRLTVL.

This clone has just a few counts. This chain joins TRBV2 and TRBJ1-2; 9 bases are shared with TRBD1. J gave up 4 bases and V 5 bases, and 2 bases lay outside the gene matches. The V gene's germline CDR1 is SNHLY and CDR2 FYNNEI. CDR3 length: 13 residues. The CDR3 spells CASSPDRGYGYTF. The CDR3 nucleotides read TGTGCCAGCAGTCCGGACAGGGGCTATGGCTACACCTTC.

The chain is built from TRBV28 and TRBJ1-1; 8 bases match TRBD1. CDR3 size: 14 residues. Germline CDR1 MDHEN, CDR2 SYDVKM. With V trimmed by 4 bases and J by 1 base, 2 bases remained unmatched. The DNA of the CDR3 is TGTGCCAGCAGTTGGGGGACAGGGAACACTGAAGCTTTCTTT. Its translation is CASSWGTGNTEAFF.

V is TRBV9 and J is TRBJ2-5, with TRBD2 identical over 9 bases. The CDR3 loop spans 14 amino acids. The germline gives CDR1 SGDLS, CDR2 YYNGEE. Unmatched junction bases numbered 8, after V lost 6 bases and J lost 5 bases. In DNA, the CDR3 is TGTGCCAGCAACCGCGGGAGGGCCTTGGAGACCCAGTACTTC. Its protein product is CASNRGRALETQYF. Full variable domain (remainder filled in from reference TRBV9 and TRBJ2-5): DSGVTQTPKHLITATGQRVTLRCSPRSGDLSVYWYQQSLDQGLQFLIQYYNGEERAKGNILERFSAQQFPDLHSELNLSSLELGDSALYFCASNRGRALETQYFGPGTRLLVL.

The rearrangement links TRBV5-1 to TRBJ2-1; 8 nucleotides agree with TRBD2. With V trimmed by 0 bases and J by 4 bases, 6 bases remained unmatched. Germline V gives CDR1 SGHRS, CDR2 YFSETQ. CDR3 length: 16 amino acids. The CDR3 protein is CASSLEAAGAYNEQFF. The CDR3 DNA sequence: TGCGCCAGCAGCTTGGAGGCAGCGGGAGCTTACAATGAGCAGTTCTTC.

The genes are TRBV27 and TRBJ1-4; 7 bases are shared with TRBD1. V gave up 2 bases and J gave up 2 bases; unmatched junction bases: 2. Germline CDR1 is MNHEY and CDR2 is SMNVEV (reference sequence). CDR3 size: 15 residues. The chain's CDR3 is CASSLKGATNEKLFF. CDR3 coding DNA: TGTGCCAGCAGTTTAAAGGGGGCTACTAATGAAAAACTGTTTTTT.

J is TRBJ2-3 and V is TRBV19; 7 nucleotides align to TRBD1. The CDR3 loop spans 16 amino acids. Germline V lookup: CDR1 LNHDA, CDR2 SQIVND (reference sequence). V dropped 3 bases and J dropped 0; count of bases not matched to a gene: 6. The CDR3 DNA reads as TGTGCCAGTAGTATCCCCCGGACAGGCAGCACAGATACGCAGTATTTT. Translated: CASSIPRTGSTDTQYF.

This chain links TRBV5-1 with TRBJ2-7; 7 positions agree with TRBD1. CDR3 length: 17 residues. The germline V gene encodes CDR1 SGHRS and CDR2 YFSETQ. Trimming took 0 bases from V and 4 from J; bases not matched to a gene: 13. The CDR3 here is CASSLAGLGTEKYEQYF. The CDR3 coding sequence is TGCGCCAGCAGCTTGGCCGGGCTTGGGACAGAAAAGTACGAGCAGTACTTC.

This chain connects TRBV7-8 to TRBJ1-4, with D unclear. Trimming shortened V by 0 bases and J by 8 bases, and 16 bases separated the two germline ends. Germline V gives CDR1 SGHVS, CDR2 FQNEAQ. This CDR3 spans 16 amino acids. Written as DNA, the CDR3 is TGTGCCAGCAGCTTAGCTCCTCCAACCGGCGGGGAAAAACTGTTTTTT. It yields the protein CASSLAPPTGGEKLFF.

The V call is TRBV12-5, the J call TRBJ2-5; TRBD2 aligns across 10 bases. V trimming: 2 bases; J trimming: 5 bases; junction bases outside the gene matches: 26. Germline CDR1 is LGHNT and CDR2 is FRNRAP. The CDR3 loop spans 22 amino acids. CDR3 amino acids: CASGLSLGSGGLADIAWETQYF. The CDR3 nucleotides are TGTGCTAGTGGTTTGAGTCTGGGGTCGGGAGGACTAGCGGACATCGCATGGGAGACCCAGTACTTC.